A single sample is the source of the 32 T cell receptor beta chains below, sequenced in a study of T cell responses to AZD1222 COVID-19 vaccine. Profiled with immunoSEQ multiplex PCR; TCRdb holds only in-frame clones, not every one. In the table there are 130,000 to 150,000 clones, approximately 89% of which are singletons. Sequencing was performed on peripheral blood, taken on day 0 of MenACWY control vaccination. The receptor set was obtained from an adult in good health.

This rearrangement joins TRBV6-5 to TRBJ1-2; D remains ambiguous. Between the trimmed V and J ends, which lost 2 bases and 8 bases, there was a span of 12 bases. This CDR3 region has 13 residues. From germline, CDR1 is MNHEY and CDR2 SVGAGI. CDR3 DNA sequence: TGTGCCAGCAGTTACGGCCGGGTTGAGGGCTACACCTTC. This gives the protein CASSYGRVEGYTF.

This chain uses TRBV2 with TRBJ1-6; 8 bases fit TRBD1. This CDR3 has 15 residues. V lost 0 bases, J lost 7 bases, and 2 bases stayed unmatched. Germline V gene data show CDR1 as SNHLY and CDR2 as FYNNEI. The CDR3 reads CASSEASGGNSPLHF. DNA for the CDR3: TGTGCCAGCAGTGAAGCTTCAGGGGGCAATTCACCCCTCCACTTT.

This clone was counted between two and nine times. This chain's CDR3 is CASSLLGRYNEQFF. In nucleotides, the CDR3 is TGTGCCAGCAGCCTCCTGGGGCGATACAATGAGCAGTTCTTC. The gene calls are TRBV11-2 and TRBJ2-1, with D perhaps TRBD1 (5 bases). The germline gives CDR1 SGHAT, CDR2 FQNNGV. This CDR3 has 14 residues. V was cut by 5 bases and J by 4 bases, with 12 bases left in between.

The V call is TRBV5-4, the J call TRBJ2-1; D uncertain. Trimming pared 5 bases from V and 0 bases from J, leaving 9 bases between. CDR3 length: 14 amino acids. Germline CDR1 reads SGHNT; CDR2 reads YYREEE (reference sequence). Written as DNA, the CDR3 is TGTGCCAGCAGGTCACAGAGCTCCTACAATGAGCAGTTCTTC. It codes for CASRSQSSYNEQFF.

This clone was seen once. The CDR3 region is CASSRGGGGYEQYF. In DNA, the CDR3 is TGTGCCAGTTCCAGGGGAGGGGGCGGCTACGAGCAGTACTTC. The chain recombines TRBV19 with TRBJ2-7; D is tentatively TRBD1 or TRBD2 (7 bases each). V was cut by 8 bases and J by 3 bases, with 17 bases left in between. Germline V gene lookup returns CDR1 LNHDA and CDR2 SQIVND (reference sequence). The CDR3 is 14 amino acids.

The chain has TRBV2 and TRBJ1-1; tentatively, D is TRBD1 (5 bases). This CDR3 spans 19 amino acids. Trimming shortened V by 7 bases and J by 6 bases, and 33 bases separated the two germline ends. CDR1 SNHLY and CDR2 FYNNEI come from the germline V gene. CDR3 coding DNA: TGTGCCAGCACTCCCTATGATCTATCCGGGACGGGAGTCCATGCTGAAGCTTTCTTT. It translates to CASTPYDLSGTGVHAEAFF.

The chain links TRBV18 to TRBJ1-1; D is unclear. Between the trimmed V and J ends, which lost 4 bases and 1 base, there was a span of 10 bases. Germline CDR1 KGHSH, CDR2 LQKENI. The CDR3 sequence is 14 residues long. CDR3 DNA sequence: TGTGCCAGCTCACTAACCCGCCCGAACACTGAAGCTTTCTTT. As protein: CASSLTRPNTEAFF.

The chain uses TRBV5-1 and TRBJ1-3; 7 positions match TRBD1. Germline loops: CDR1 SGHRS, CDR2 YFSETQ. There are 18 residues in the CDR3. V lost 2 bases, J lost 0 bases, and 11 bases stayed unmatched. In DNA form, the CDR3 reads TGCGCCAGCAGCTTCTTCCACCAGGGACAGAACTCTGGAAACACCATATATTTT. This codes for CASSFFHQGQNSGNTIYF. The complete variable domain, with remaining parts taken from reference TRBV5-1 and TRBJ1-3, reads KAGVTQTPRYLIKTRGQQVTLSCSPISGHRSVSWYQQTPGQGLQFLFEYFSETQRNKGNFPGRFSGRQFSNSRSEMNVSTLELGDSALYLCASSFFHQGQNSGNTIYFGEGSWLTVV.

This clone was seen only a few times. The chain uses TRBV10-3 and TRBJ2-1; 9 bases agree with TRBD2. Germline CDR1 ENHRY, CDR2 SYGVKD. The V segment lost 1 base and the J segment 8 bases; nucleotides outside the gene matches: 3. CDR3 length: 14 amino acids. CDR3: CAISEWREGHEQFF. In DNA form, the CDR3 reads TGTGCCATCAGTGAGTGGCGGGAGGGGCATGAGCAGTTCTTC.

Turning to this clone: Different DNA sequences within this sample yield the same CDR3. J is TRBJ2-1 and V is TRBV5-4; TRBD2 matches at 13 bases. Germline V gene data show CDR1 as SGHNT and CDR2 as YYREEE (reference sequence). J lost 6 bases, V lost 4 bases, and 4 bases had no gene match. The CDR3 loop spans 15 amino acids. CDR3 coding DNA: TGTGCCAGCAGCCCTCGGACTAGCGGGGGCAATGAGCAGTTCTTC. The encoded protein is CASSPRTSGGNEQFF.

J is TRBJ1-5 and V is TRBV19, with 9 bases that match TRBD1. With V trimmed by 9 bases and J by 7 bases, 7 bases remained unmatched. CDR1 LNHDA and CDR2 SQIVND come from the germline V gene (reference sequence). The CDR3 spans 13 residues. CDR3 amino acids: CASSQDRGQPQHF. CDR3 sequence (DNA): TGTGCCAGCTCTCAGGACAGGGGACAGCCCCAGCATTTT.

The chain has TRBV3-1 (or the pseudogene TRBV3-2) and TRBJ2-2, with 11 bases fitting TRBD2. Germline CDR1 LGHDT, CDR2 YNNKEL (reference sequence). With V trimmed by 4 bases and J by 0 bases, 4 bases remained unmatched. The length of the CDR3 is 17 residues. The CDR3 DNA is TGTGCCAGCAGCCGGCGGACTAGCGGGTCGAACACCGGGGAGCTGTTTTTT. It is translated as CASSRRTSGSNTGELFF.

The chain uses TRBV29-1 and TRBJ1-1; D is unclear. Trimming pared 3 bases from V and 4 bases from J, leaving 9 bases between. Germline V CDR1 and CDR2: SQVTM, ANQGSEA. This CDR3 contains 12 residues. The CDR3 spells CSVEGSGTEAFF. In DNA, the CDR3 is TGCAGCGTTGAGGGCTCTGGCACTGAAGCTTTCTTT.

The V call is TRBV27, the J call TRBJ2-1, with TRBD2 matching over 8 bases. The germline V gene encodes CDR1 MNHEY and CDR2 SMNVEV (reference sequence). This CDR3 is 16 amino acids long. Trimming cost V 1 base and J 5 bases; bases outside gene matches: 7. The CDR3 DNA reads as TGTGCCAGCAGTTTATTTGGTAGCGGGAACAACAATGAGCAGTTCTTC. Its translation is CASSLFGSGNNNEQFF.

The rearrangement links TRBV30 to TRBJ2-2; 7 positions match TRBD1. Germline CDR1 GTSNPN, CDR2 SVGIG (reference sequence). V lost 1 base to trimming and J lost 9 bases; unmatched junction nucleotides: 2. This CDR3 comprises 12 residues. CDR3 in DNA: TGTGCCTGGAGTGGACAGGGCAGGGAGCTGTTTTTT. Its protein is CAWSGQGRELFF. Full variable domain (rest looked up from reference TRBV30 and TRBJ2-2): SQTIHQWPATLVQPVGSPLSLECTVEGTSNPNLYWYRQAAGRGLQLLFYSVGIGQISSEVPQNLSASRPQDRQFILSSKKLLLSDSGFYLCAWSGQGRELFFGEGSRLTVL.

This clone came up once. The chain uses TRBV5-5 and TRBJ2-1, with D perhaps assigned TRBD1 or TRBD2 (5 bases each). Germline CDR1 and CDR2: SGHKS and YYEKEE (reference sequence). V shed 3 bases and J shed 4 bases, with 17 bases lying between them. This CDR3 is 16 amino acids long. CDR3 sequence (DNA): TGTGCCAGCAGCTCTCCGGGACGCGACGCATACAATGAGCAGTTCTTC. The encoded protein is CASSSPGRDAYNEQFF.

The chain employs TRBV6-1 and TRBJ2-3; D is unresolved. Germline CDR1 reads MNHNS; CDR2 reads SASEGT. The length of the CDR3 is 13 residues. V shed 3 bases and J shed 1 base, with 5 bases lying between them. The CDR3 protein is CASSEGRTDTQYF. For the CDR3, the DNA is TGTGCCAGCAGTGAGGGCCGCACAGATACGCAGTATTTT.

The rearrangement uses TRBV7-2 and TRBJ2-2, with 11 bases that match TRBD2. The CDR3 covers 18 residues. V was pared by 5 bases and J by 4 bases, with 12 bases of the junction left unmatched. The germline CDR1 and CDR2 sequences are SGHTA and FQGNSA. This chain's CDR3 is CASSPSIAGGPGTGELFF. The CDR3 nucleotides read TGTGCCAGCAGCCCTTCTATAGCGGGAGGGCCGGGCACCGGGGAGCTGTTTTTT.

The chain has TRBV27 and TRBJ2-1; D not certain. V was cut by 4 bases and J by 2 bases, with 9 bases left in between. The CDR3 extends over 14 amino acids. The germline gives CDR1 MNHEY, CDR2 SMNVEV (reference sequence). CDR3 loop: CASSSWPAYNEQFF. The CDR3 nucleotides read TGTGCCAGCAGTTCTTGGCCAGCCTACAATGAGCAGTTCTTC.

This clone was counted between two and nine times. The V gene is TRBV5-5, the J gene TRBJ1-2, with D possibly being TRBD1 (6 bases). V was clipped by 2 bases and J by 2 bases, with 10 bases between them. Germline V gene sequence: CDR1 SGHKS, CDR2 YYEKEE (reference sequence). The CDR3 covers 14 residues. The CDR3 nucleotides read TGTGCCAGCAGCTTCTTACAGGGCAACTATGGCTACACCTTC. This sequence encodes CASSFLQGNYGYTF.

As DNA, the CDR3 is TGCGCCAGCAGCTTGGACAGAAGTGGAGGCTACACCTTC. Translation: CASSLDRSGGYTF. This chain joins TRBV5-1 and TRBJ1-2, with D uncertain. V gave up 0 bases and J gave up 8 bases, with 11 bases separating them. Germline assignment: CDR1 SGHRS and CDR2 YFSETQ. The CDR3 runs 13 residues.

This clone was detected only once. V usage is TRBV5-6 and J usage is TRBJ1-1; a possible D gene is TRBD1 (6 bases). V was clipped by 4 bases and J by 5 bases, with 15 bases between them. Germline values: CDR1 SGHDT, CDR2 YYEEEE. The CDR3 consists of 14 residues. CDR3 sequence reads: CASSIGGRLTEAFF. In DNA form, the CDR3 reads TGTGCCAGCAGCATTGGGGGGCGGCTAACTGAAGCTTTCTTT. Filled out from reference TRBV5-6 and TRBJ1-1, the complete variable domain reads DAGVTQSPTHLIKTRGQQVTLRCSPKSGHDTVSWYQQALGQGPQFIFQYYEEEERQRGNFPDRFSGHQFPNYSSELNVNALLLGDSALYLCASSIGGRLTEAFFGQGTRLTVV.

This chain connects TRBV11-2 to TRBJ1-6; D perhaps matches TRBD1 (5 bases). Looked up from germline, CDR1 is SGHAT and CDR2 is FQNNGV. Trimming cost V 5 bases and J 7 bases, with 21 bases left between them. The CDR3 spans 17 residues. CDR3 amino acids: CASSPGRRRGPNSPLHF. The CDR3 DNA is TGTGCCAGCAGCCCGGGACGCAGACGCGGCCCGAATTCACCCCTCCACTTT.

The sample holds one count of this clone. This chain links TRBV6-1 with TRBJ2-7, with D possibly TRBD2 on 5 matching bases. V was clipped by 2 bases and J by 0 bases, with 11 bases between them. Germline CDR1 is MNHNS and CDR2 is SASEGT. CDR3 length equals 15 residues. The CDR3 DNA reads as TGTGCCAGCAGTGAATTGTTAGCGTCCTCCTACGAGCAGTACTTC. Its protein is CASSELLASSYEQYF.

This clone was counted between two and nine times. The chain combines TRBV7-9 with TRBJ1-1; TRBD1 is a possible D gene (6 bases). This CDR3 contains 13 residues. The germline V and J ends were trimmed by 0 bases and 9 bases, with 11 bases remaining between them. Germline V gene data show CDR1 as SEHNR and CDR2 as FQNEAQ (reference sequence). The DNA for the CDR3 is TGTGCCAGCAGCTTAGCAGGGACATCTAAAGCTTTCTTT. Protein sequence: CASSLAGTSKAFF.

This clone was detected a few times. The chain carries TRBV25-1 and TRBJ1-2; possibly TRBD1 for D (6 bases). V lost 4 bases and J 7 bases, leaving 13 bases between the germline ends. The CDR3 covers 13 residues. Germline-derived CDR1 and CDR2 are MGHDK and SYGVNS. CDR3 protein: CASSVQGRRGYTF. The CDR3 DNA reads TGTGCCAGCAGTGTCCAGGGGCGCCGTGGCTACACCTTC.

The chain recombines TRBV18 with TRBJ1-1; tentatively, D is TRBD1 (6 bases). This CDR3 is 15 amino acids long. Germline CDR1 reads KGHSH; CDR2 reads LQKENI. Between the trimmed V and J ends, which lost 2 bases and 3 bases, there was a span of 13 bases. The DNA of the CDR3 is TGTGCCAGCTCACCAAATTGGGGGGCGGACACTGAAGCTTTCTTT. Protein: CASSPNWGADTEAFF.

The rearrangement joins TRBV29-1 to TRBJ1-2; 9 bases are shared with TRBD1. From germline, CDR1 is SQVTM and CDR2 ANQGSEA. Trimming at V came to 7 bases and at J to 7 bases, leaving 13 bases not matched to a gene. The CDR3 contains 14 residues. As DNA, the CDR3 is TGCAGCGCCCGTACCGGGACAGGGTCTGTTGGCTACACCTTC. Protein: CSARTGTGSVGYTF.

The genes are TRBV11-3 and TRBJ2-3, with 13 nucleotides matching TRBD2. The V and J ends lost 6 bases and 2 bases, in that order; junction bases with no gene match: 5. CDR3 size: 16 residues. Germline loops: CDR1 SGHNT, CDR2 YENEEA. CDR3 sequence: CASSPGTSGTTDTQYF. The CDR3 DNA reads TGTGCCAGCAGTCCCGGGACTAGCGGGACCACAGATACGCAGTATTTT.

This rearrangement joins TRBV5-1 to TRBJ2-7, with D hard to call. CDR1 is SGHRS, CDR2 YFSETQ, per germline. V lost 2 bases, J lost 4 bases, and 7 bases lay in between. The length of the CDR3 is 12 residues. The CDR3 protein is CASSFDGYEQYF. CDR3 DNA: TGCGCCAGCAGCTTCGACGGGTACGAGCAGTACTTC.

V usage is TRBV6-5 and J usage is TRBJ2-3, with D possibly matching TRBD2 (5 bases). V was cut by 3 bases and J by 1 base, with 14 bases left in between. This CDR3 has 16 amino acids. In germline, CDR1 is MNHEY, CDR2 SVGAGI. The CDR3 loop is CASSYSRADRTDTQYF. CDR3 DNA sequence: TGTGCCAGCAGTTATTCCAGAGCGGATCGCACAGATACGCAGTATTTT.

This rearrangement joins TRBV5-1 to TRBJ1-2; a possible D gene is TRBD1 (5 bases). Germline V gene lookup returns CDR1 SGHRS and CDR2 YFSETQ. The CDR3 is made up of 16 amino acids. V was cut by 0 bases and J by 2 bases, with 14 bases left in between. CDR3 loop: CASSLGTAAGNYGYTF. In DNA form, the CDR3 reads TGCGCCAGCAGCTTGGGGACTGCGGCAGGGAACTATGGCTACACCTTC.